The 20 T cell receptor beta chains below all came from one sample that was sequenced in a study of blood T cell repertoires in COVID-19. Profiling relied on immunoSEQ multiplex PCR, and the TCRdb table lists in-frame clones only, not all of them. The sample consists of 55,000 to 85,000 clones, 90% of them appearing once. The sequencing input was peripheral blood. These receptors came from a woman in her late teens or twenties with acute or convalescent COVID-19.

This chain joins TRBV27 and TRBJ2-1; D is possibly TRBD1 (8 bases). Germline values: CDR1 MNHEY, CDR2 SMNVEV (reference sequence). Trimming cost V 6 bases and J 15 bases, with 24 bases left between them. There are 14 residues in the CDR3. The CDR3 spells CASSSPTSGTGPFF. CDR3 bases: TGTGCCAGCAGCTCCCCAACCAGCGGGACAGGCCCGTTCTTC.

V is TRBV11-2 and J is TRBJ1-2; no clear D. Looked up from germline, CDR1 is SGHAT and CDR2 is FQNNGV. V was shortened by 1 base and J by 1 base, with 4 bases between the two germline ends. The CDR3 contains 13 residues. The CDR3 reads CASSLVLNYGYTF. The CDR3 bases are TGTGCCAGCAGCTTAGTACTTAACTATGGCTACACCTTC. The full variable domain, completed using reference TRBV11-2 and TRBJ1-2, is EAGVAQSPRYKIIEKRQSVAFWCNPISGHATLYWYQQILGQGPKLLIQFQNNGVVDDSQLPKDRFSAERLKGVDSTLKIQPAKLEDSAVYLCASSLVLNYGYTFGSGTRLTVV.

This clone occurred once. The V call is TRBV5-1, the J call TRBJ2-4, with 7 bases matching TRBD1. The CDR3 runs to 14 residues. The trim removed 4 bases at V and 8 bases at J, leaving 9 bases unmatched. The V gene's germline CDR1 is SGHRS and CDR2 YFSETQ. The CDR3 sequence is CASSTGTAADIQYF. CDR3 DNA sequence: TGCGCCAGCAGCACGGGGACAGCGGCGGACATTCAGTACTTC.

In nucleotides, the CDR3 is TGTGCCAGTAGTCCCGACAGGGGCCGATCACCCCTCCACTTT. Translated: CASSPDRGRSPLHF. The chain links TRBV19 to TRBJ1-6, with 8 bases identical to TRBD1. The CDR3 is 14 amino acids. Per the germline V gene, CDR1 is LNHDA and CDR2 is SQIVND (reference sequence). After removal of 5 bases from V and 10 bases from J, the junction contained 7 bases not matched to a gene.

CDR3 region: CASSVAASGVDTQYF. The CDR3 nucleotides are TGTGCCAGCAGCGTAGCTGCTAGCGGGGTAGATACGCAGTATTTT. The rearrangement uses TRBV9 and TRBJ2-3; TRBD2 aligns across 9 bases. In germline, CDR1 is SGDLS, CDR2 YYNGEE. The J segment lost 5 bases and the V segment lost 0 bases, leaving 4 bases of the junction unmatched. The CDR3 covers 15 residues.

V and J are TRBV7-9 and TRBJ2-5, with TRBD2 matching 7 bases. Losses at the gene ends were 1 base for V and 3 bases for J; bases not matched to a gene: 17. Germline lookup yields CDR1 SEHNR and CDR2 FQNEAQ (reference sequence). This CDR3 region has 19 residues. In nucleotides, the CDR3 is TGTGCCAGCAGCTTAGAGGGGTTTTGGACGCGGGAGTATGAAGAGACCCAGTACTTC. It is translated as CASSLEGFWTREYEETQYF.

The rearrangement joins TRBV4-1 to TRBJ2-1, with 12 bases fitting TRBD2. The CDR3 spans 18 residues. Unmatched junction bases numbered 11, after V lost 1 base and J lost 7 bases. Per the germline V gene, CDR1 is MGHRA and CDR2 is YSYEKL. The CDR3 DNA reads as TGCGCCAGCAGCCAAGTAGACATGGGACTAGCGGGTGGTAATGAGCAGTTCTTC. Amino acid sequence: CASSQVDMGLAGGNEQFF.

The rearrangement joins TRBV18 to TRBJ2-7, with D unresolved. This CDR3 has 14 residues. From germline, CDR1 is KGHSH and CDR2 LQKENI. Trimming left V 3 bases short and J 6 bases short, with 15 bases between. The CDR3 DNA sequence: TGTGCCAGCTCACCGGGCCCGATACTGGGCGAGCAGTACTTC. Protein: CASSPGPILGEQYF.

CDR3 region: CASSQTRLADTQYF. For the CDR3, the DNA is TGCGCCAGCAGCCAAACCCGACTAGCAGATACGCAGTATTTT. The rearrangement joins TRBV4-1 to TRBJ2-3; maybe TRBD2 (6 bases). The germline gives CDR1 MGHRA, CDR2 YSYEKL. Between the trimmed V and J ends, which lost 2 bases and 4 bases, there was a span of 10 bases. CDR3 length equals 14 residues.

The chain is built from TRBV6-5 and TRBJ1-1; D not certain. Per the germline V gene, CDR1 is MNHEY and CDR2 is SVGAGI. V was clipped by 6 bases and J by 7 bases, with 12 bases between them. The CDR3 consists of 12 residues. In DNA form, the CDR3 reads TGTGCCAGCAGCTCGCCGGCGGGTGAAGCTTTCTTT. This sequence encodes CASSSPAGEAFF.

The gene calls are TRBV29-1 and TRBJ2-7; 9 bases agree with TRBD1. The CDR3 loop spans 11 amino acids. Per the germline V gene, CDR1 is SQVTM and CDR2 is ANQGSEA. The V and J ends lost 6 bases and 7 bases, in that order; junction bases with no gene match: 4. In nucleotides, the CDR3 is TGCAGCGTAAGGACAGGGGTTGAGCAGTACTTC. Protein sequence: CSVRTGVEQYF.

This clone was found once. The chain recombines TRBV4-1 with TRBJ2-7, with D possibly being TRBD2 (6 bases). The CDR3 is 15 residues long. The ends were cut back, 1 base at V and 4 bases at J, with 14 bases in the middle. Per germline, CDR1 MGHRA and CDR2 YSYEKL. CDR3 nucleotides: TGCGCCAGCAGCCAAGCCGGGGGAAGGACTTACGAGCAGTACTTC. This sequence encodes CASSQAGGRTYEQYF.

The CDR3, as DNA: TGTGCCAGCAGGCTACGGGGTTCAGGCTATGGCTACACCTTC. Amino acids: CASRLRGSGYGYTF. The chain links TRBV6-5 to TRBJ1-2; no firm D call. Germline V gives CDR1 MNHEY, CDR2 SVGAGI. The CDR3 is made up of 14 amino acids. V dropped 6 bases and J dropped 4 bases, with 15 bases sitting between them.

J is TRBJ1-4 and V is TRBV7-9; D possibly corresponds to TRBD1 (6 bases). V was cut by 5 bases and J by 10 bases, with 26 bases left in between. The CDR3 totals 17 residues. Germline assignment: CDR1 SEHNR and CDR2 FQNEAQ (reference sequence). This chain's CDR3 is CASSGLAGAGVFGKLFF. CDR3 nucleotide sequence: TGTGCCAGCAGCGGACTTGCAGGGGCCGGAGTTTTTGGAAAACTGTTTTTT.

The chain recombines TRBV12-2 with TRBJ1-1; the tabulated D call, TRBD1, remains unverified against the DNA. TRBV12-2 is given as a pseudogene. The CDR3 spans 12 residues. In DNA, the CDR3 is TGTGCAAGTCGTGGGCGGAACACTGAAGCTTTCTTT. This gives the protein CASRGRNTEAFF.

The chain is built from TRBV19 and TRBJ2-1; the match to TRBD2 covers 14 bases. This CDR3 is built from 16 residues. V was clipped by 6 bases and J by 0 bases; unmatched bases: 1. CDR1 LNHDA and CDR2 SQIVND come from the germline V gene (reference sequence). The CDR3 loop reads CASRTSGRGSYNEQFF. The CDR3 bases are TGTGCCAGTAGGACTAGCGGGAGGGGCTCCTACAATGAGCAGTTCTTC. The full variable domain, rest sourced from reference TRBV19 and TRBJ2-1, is DGGITQSPKYLFRKEGQNVTLSCEQNLNHDAMYWYRQDPGQGLRLIYYSQIVNDFQKGDIAEGYSVSREKKESFPLTVTSAQKNPTAFYLCASRTSGRGSYNEQFFGPGTRLTVL.

CDR3 nucleotides: TGTGCCAGCAGTGAAAAGACAACCCAGAGTTGGAATGAAAAACTGTTTTTT. Encoded protein: CASSEKTTQSWNEKLFF. The genes are TRBV6-1 and TRBJ1-4, with no clear D. Trimming took off 2 bases at V and 5 bases at J, with 18 bases between the two ends. This CDR3 region has 17 residues. The germline V gene has CDR1 MNHNS and CDR2 SASEGT.

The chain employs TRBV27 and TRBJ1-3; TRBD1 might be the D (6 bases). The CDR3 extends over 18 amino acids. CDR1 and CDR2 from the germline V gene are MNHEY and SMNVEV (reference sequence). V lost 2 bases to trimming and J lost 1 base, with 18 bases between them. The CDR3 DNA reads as TGTGCCAGCAGTTTAAAGGGGTACAGGGCTGGATCTGGAAACACCATATATTTT. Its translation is CASSLKGYRAGSGNTIYF.

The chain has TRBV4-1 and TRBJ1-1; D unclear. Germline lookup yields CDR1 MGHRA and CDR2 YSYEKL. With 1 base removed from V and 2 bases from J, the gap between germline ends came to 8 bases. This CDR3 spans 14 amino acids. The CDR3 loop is CASSQVNYNTEAFF. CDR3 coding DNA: TGCGCCAGCAGCCAAGTAAACTATAACACTGAAGCTTTCTTT.

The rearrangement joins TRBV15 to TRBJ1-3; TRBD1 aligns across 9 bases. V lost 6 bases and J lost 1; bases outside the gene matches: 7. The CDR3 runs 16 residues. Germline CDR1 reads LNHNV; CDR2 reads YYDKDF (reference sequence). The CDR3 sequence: CATRDRDRDSGNTIYF. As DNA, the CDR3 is TGTGCCACCAGGGACCGGGACAGGGATTCTGGAAACACCATATATTTT.